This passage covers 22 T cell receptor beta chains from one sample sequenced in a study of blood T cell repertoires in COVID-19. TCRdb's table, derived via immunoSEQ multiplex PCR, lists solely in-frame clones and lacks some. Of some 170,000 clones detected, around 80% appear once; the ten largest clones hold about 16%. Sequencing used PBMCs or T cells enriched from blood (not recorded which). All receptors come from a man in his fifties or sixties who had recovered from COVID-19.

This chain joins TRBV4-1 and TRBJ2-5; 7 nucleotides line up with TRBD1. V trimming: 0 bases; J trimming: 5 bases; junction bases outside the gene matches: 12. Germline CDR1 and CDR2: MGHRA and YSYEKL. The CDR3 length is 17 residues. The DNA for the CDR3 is TGCGCCAGCAGCCAAGATGGCAGGGGGTCGGGGCGGGAGACCCAGTACTTC. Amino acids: CASSQDGRGSGRETQYF.

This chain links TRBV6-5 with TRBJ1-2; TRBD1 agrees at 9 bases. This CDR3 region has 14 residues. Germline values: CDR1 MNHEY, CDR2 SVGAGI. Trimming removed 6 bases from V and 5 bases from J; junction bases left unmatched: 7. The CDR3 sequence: CASRNRGQAYGYTF. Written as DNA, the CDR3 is TGTGCCAGCAGGAACAGGGGGCAAGCTTATGGCTACACCTTC.

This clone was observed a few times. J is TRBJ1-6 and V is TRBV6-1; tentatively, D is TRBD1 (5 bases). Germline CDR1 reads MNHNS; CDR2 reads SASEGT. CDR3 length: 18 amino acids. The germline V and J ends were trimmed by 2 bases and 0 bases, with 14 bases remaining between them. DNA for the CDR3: TGTGCCAGCAGTGAAAGGGGACTTTCAGACTCCTATAATTCACCCCTCCACTTT. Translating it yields CASSERGLSDSYNSPLHF.

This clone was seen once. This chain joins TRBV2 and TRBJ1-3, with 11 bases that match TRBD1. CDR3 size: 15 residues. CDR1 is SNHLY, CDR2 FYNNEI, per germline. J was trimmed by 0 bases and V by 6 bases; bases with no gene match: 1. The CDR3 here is CASSGTGGSGNTIYF. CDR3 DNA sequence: TGTGCCAGCAGCGGGACAGGGGGCTCTGGAAACACCATATATTTT.

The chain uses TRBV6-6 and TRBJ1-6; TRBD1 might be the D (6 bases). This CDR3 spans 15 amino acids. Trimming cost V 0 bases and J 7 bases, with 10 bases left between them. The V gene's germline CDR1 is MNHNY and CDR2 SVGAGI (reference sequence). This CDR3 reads CASSYSTQGNSPLHF. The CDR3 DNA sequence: TGTGCCAGCAGTTACTCGACTCAGGGGAATTCACCCCTCCACTTT.

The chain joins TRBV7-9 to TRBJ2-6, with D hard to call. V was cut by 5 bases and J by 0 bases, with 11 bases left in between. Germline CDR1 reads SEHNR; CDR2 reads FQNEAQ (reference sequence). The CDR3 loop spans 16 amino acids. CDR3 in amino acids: CASSALVVSGANVLTF. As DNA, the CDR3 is TGTGCCAGCAGCGCCTTGGTAGTCTCTGGGGCCAACGTCCTGACTTTC.

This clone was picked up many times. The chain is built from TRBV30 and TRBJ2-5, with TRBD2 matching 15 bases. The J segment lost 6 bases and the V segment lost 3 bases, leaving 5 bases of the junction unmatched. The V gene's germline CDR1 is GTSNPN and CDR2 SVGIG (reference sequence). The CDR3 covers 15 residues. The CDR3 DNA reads TGTGCCTGGAGACGCGGGACTAGCGGGGGGAAGACCCAGTACTTC. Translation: CAWRRGTSGGKTQYF.

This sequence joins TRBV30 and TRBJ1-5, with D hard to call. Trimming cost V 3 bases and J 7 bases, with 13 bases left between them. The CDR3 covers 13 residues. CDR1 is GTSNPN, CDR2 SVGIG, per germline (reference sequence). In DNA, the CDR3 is TGTGCCTGGAGCACCCGGGATACGCAGCCCCAGCATTTT. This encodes CAWSTRDTQPQHF. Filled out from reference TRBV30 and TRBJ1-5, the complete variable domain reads SQTIHQWPATLVQPVGSPLSLECTVEGTSNPNLYWYRQAAGRGLQLLFYSVGIGQISSEVPQNLSASRPQDRQFILSSKKLLLSDSGFYLCAWSTRDTQPQHFGDGTRLSIL.

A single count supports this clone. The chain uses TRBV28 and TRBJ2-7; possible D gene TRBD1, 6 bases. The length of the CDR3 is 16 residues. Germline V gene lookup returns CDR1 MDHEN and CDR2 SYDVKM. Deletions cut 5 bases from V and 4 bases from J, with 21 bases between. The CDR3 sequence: CASSPLMGQDLYEQYF. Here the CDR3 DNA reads TGTGCCAGCAGTCCCCTCATGGGACAAGATCTTTACGAGCAGTACTTC.

CDR3 sequence: CSVSSNNEQFF. The CDR3 nucleotides read TGCAGTGTCTCTAGTAACAATGAGCAGTTCTTC. The chain has TRBV20-1 and TRBJ2-1; no clear D gene. The CDR3 is made up of 11 amino acids. CDR1 and CDR2 (germline): DFQATT, SNEGSKA (reference sequence). V dropped 7 bases and J dropped 5 bases, with 9 bases sitting between them.

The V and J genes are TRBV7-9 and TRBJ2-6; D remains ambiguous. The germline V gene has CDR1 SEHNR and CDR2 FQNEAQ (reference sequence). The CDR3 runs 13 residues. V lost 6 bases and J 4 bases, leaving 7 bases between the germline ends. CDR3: CASSYGGANVLTF. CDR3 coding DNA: TGTGCCAGCAGTTACGGGGGGGCCAACGTCCTGACTTTC.

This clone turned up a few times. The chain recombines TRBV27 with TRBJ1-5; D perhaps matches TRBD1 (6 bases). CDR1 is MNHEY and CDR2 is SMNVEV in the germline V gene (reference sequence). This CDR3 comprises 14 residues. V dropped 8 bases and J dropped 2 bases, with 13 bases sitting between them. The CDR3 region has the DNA TGTGCCAGCCTACAGGGTCGGGGCAATCAGCCCCAGCATTTT. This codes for CASLQGRGNQPQHF.

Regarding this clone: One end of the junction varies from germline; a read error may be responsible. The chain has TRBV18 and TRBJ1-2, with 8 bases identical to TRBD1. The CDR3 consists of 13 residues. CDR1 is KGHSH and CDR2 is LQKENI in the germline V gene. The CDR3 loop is CLSGTGDNYGYTF. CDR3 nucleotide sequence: TGCCTAAGCGGGACAGGAGATAACTATGGCTACACCTTC. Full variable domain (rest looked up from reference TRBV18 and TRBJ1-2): NAGVMQNPRHLVRRRGQEARLRCSPMKGHSHVYWYRQLPEEGLKFMVYLQKENIIDESGMPKERFSAEFPKEGPSILRIQQVVRGDSAAYFCLSGTGDNYGYTFGSGTRLTVV.

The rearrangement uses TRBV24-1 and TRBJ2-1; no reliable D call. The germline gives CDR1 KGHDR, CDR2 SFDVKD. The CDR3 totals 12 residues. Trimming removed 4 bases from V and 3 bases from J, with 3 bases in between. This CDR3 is CATSDSYNEQFF. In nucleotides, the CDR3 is TGTGCCACCAGTGACAGCTACAATGAGCAGTTCTTC.

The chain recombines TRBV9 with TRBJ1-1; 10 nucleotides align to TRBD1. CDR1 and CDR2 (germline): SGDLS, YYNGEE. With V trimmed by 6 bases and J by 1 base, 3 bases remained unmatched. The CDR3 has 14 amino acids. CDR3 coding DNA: TGTGCCAGCACCCGGGACAGGGGGAACACTGAAGCTTTCTTT. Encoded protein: CASTRDRGNTEAFF.

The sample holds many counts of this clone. CDR3 protein: CASSQASGGFYEQFF. Written as DNA, the CDR3 is TGTGCCAGCAGCCAAGCGAGCGGGGGGTTCTATGAGCAGTTCTTC. The chain is built from TRBV3-1 (or the pseudogene TRBV3-2) and TRBJ2-1, with TRBD2 matching over 9 bases. Unmatched junction bases numbered 6, after V lost 1 base and J lost 8 bases. CDR1 is LGHDT and CDR2 is YNNKEL in the germline V gene (reference sequence). This CDR3 comprises 15 residues.

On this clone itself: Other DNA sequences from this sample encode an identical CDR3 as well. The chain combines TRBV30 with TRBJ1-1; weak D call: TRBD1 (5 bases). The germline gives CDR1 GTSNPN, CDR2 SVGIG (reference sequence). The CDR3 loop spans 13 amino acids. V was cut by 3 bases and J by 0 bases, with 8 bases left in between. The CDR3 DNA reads TGTGCCTGGAGAGGACAATTGAACACTGAAGCTTTCTTT. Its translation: CAWRGQLNTEAFF.

The CDR3 DNA is TGTGCCAGCAGCAAGACAACCTATGGCTACACCTTC. Translating gives CASSKTTYGYTF. The chain recombines TRBV12-3 or TRBV12-4 with TRBJ1-2; D is uncertain. V was shortened by 6 bases and J by 4 bases, with 9 bases between the two germline ends. The CDR3 contains 12 residues.

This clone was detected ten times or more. DNA of the CDR3: TGCGCCAGCAGCCAAGAGGGGCAGGGGGGTGAAAAACTGTTTTTT. Its translation is CASSQEGQGGEKLFF. The chain carries TRBV4-1 and TRBJ1-4, with 7 bases that match TRBD1. After removal of 0 bases from V and 7 bases from J, the junction contained 5 bases not matched to a gene. Germline lookup yields CDR1 MGHRA and CDR2 YSYEKL. The CDR3 spans 15 residues.

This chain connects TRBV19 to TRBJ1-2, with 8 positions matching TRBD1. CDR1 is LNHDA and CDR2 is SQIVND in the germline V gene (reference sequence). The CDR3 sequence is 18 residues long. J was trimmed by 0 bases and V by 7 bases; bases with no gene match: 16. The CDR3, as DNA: TGTGCCAGTATGGAGGTAGGGGACAGGAGACTAACTAACTATGGCTACACCTTC. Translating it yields CASMEVGDRRLTNYGYTF. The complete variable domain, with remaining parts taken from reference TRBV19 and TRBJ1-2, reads DGGITQSPKYLFRKEGQNVTLSCEQNLNHDAMYWYRQDPGQGLRLIYYSQIVNDFQKGDIAEGYSVSREKKESFPLTVTSAQKNPTAFYLCASMEVGDRRLTNYGYTFGSGTRLTVV.

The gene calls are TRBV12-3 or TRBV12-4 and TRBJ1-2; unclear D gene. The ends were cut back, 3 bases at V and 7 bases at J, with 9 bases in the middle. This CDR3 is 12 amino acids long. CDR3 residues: CASSFRRGGYTF. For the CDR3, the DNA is TGTGCCAGCAGTTTTCGACGGGGTGGCTACACCTTC.

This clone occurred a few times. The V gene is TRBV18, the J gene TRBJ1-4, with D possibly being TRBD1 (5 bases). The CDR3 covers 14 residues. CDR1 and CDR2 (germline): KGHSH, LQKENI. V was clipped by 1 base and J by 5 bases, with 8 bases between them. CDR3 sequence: CASSPRQNNEKLFF. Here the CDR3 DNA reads TGTGCCAGCTCACCACGACAGAACAATGAAAAACTGTTTTTT.